This T cell receptor beta chain was recovered during a study of OX40 agonist ivuxolimab in advanced cancers. The assay was immunoSEQ multiplex PCR, and TCRdb's table has in-frame clones only and misses some. The sample shows around 65,000 clones, about 89% of them seen only once. V was trimmed by 6 bases and J by 2 bases, leaving 14 bases between them. Germline CDR1 MNHEY, CDR2 SVGAGI. This CDR3 is built from 15 residues. This clone was picked up a small number of times. Other nucleotide sequences in the sample specify the same CDR3. The starting material was CD4+ or CD8+ T cells sorted from blood, obtained in a trial of the OX40 agonist ivuxolimab. This sequence joins TRBV6-5 and TRBJ1-5; D gene uncertain. The clonotype comes from an adult with an advanced solid tumor such as melanoma, head and neck, liver or kidney cancer. The CDR3 here is CASSPLTGGNQPQHF. The DNA for the CDR3 is TGTGCCAGCAGCCCACTGACCGGGGGCAATCAGCCCCAGCATTTT.